This T cell receptor beta chain derives from a study of T cells in Graves' hyperthyroidism and ophthalmopathy. As for the study in general: Initial diagnosis, before any treatment, was when peripheral blood was collected.

General study points: Researchers found most expanded thyroid clonotypes above 0.001 in blood as well.

As for this clonotype: The antigen remains unidentified.

The CDR3 loop spans 17 amino acids. The germline V gene has CDR1 LNHNV and CDR2 YYDKDF (reference sequence). With 0 bases clipped from V and 6 bases from J, the junction kept 9 bases outside the gene matches. Fresh peripheral blood, roughly 9.8 ml of it, supplied the PBMCs. Amplified regions were TCR beta CDR3 sequences from RNA transcripts. RT-PCR in the first round (using the HTBI primer set) targeted the TCR CDR3. A single record per CDR3 protein comes from TCRdb applying MiXCR to the multiplex PCR reads. The sample shows around 350,000 distinct CDR3 sequences, about 15% of them seen only once. The chain has TRBV15 and TRBJ2-7; 12 bases align to TRBD2. This TCR was sampled from an older woman with Graves' ophthalmopathy. Material for sequencing was blood. DNA of the CDR3: TGTGCCACCAGCAGAGACGCACTAGCGGGAGGTAAAAGCGAGCAGTACTTC. Its protein is CATSRDALAGGKSEQYF.